In its sample, the clone carrying this TCR beta chain was seen once. What it binds is unknown. This entry is derived from a study of memory CD4+ T cells and cytomegalovirus serostatus. The CDR3 sequence is 15 residues long. Deletions cut 7 bases from V and 0 bases from J, with 16 bases between. Per the germline V gene, CDR1 is SNHLY and CDR2 is FYNNEI. This table comes from immunoSEQ multiplex PCR, and its TCRdb copy is limited to in-frame clones, with some not included. The repertoire holds 35,000 to 45,000 clones, with around 84% as singletons. Findings and caveats of the study: Median bootstrapped AUC for CMV status was about 0.95 originally, 0.85 to 0.92 US-trained.

The sort gate was single viable CD3+CD4+CD8-CD45RO+ cells for memory CD4+ T cells. The rearrangement uses TRBV2 and TRBJ2-7; maybe TRBD1 (6 bases). Sequenced material: memory CD4+ T cells from blood. The receptor was derived from an adult in good health and CMV-seronegative. CDR3 bases: TGTGCCAGCAAAGAGGGGGTGTCCCCCTCCTACGAGCAGTACTTC. Protein product: CASKEGVSPSYEQYF.